This T cell receptor beta chain was identified in a study of blood T cell repertoires in COVID-19. The germline V and J ends were trimmed by 6 bases and 1 base, with 13 bases remaining between them. The V gene's germline CDR1 is KGHSH and CDR2 LQKENI. The CDR3 runs 15 residues. Per the authors' pipeline: How many nucleated cells were present was estimated from reference gene primer amplification. Sequenced by immunoSEQ multiplex PCR; TCRdb stores in-frame clones only, minus some. V, J and clone size are those of that table, while D and trimming were read from the DNA. The sample gives roughly 200,000 clones, over 80% of which show up once; around 30% is in the top ten.

This receptor was identified in a man aged 40-50 years with acute or convalescent COVID-19. Sequencing was performed on peripheral blood. The rearrangement uses TRBV18 and TRBJ1-5; D remains ambiguous. CDR3 sequence: CASSQTSGSNQPQHF. The CDR3 DNA reads TGTGCCAGCTCGCAGACCTCGGGGAGCAATCAGCCCCAGCATTTT. The variable domain in full, completed from reference TRBV18 and TRBJ1-5, reads NAGVMQNPRHLVRRRGQEARLRCSPMKGHSHVYWYRQLPEEGLKFMVYLQKENIIDESGMPKERFSAEFPKEGPSILRIQQVVRGDSAAYFCASSQTSGSNQPQHFGDGTRLSIL.